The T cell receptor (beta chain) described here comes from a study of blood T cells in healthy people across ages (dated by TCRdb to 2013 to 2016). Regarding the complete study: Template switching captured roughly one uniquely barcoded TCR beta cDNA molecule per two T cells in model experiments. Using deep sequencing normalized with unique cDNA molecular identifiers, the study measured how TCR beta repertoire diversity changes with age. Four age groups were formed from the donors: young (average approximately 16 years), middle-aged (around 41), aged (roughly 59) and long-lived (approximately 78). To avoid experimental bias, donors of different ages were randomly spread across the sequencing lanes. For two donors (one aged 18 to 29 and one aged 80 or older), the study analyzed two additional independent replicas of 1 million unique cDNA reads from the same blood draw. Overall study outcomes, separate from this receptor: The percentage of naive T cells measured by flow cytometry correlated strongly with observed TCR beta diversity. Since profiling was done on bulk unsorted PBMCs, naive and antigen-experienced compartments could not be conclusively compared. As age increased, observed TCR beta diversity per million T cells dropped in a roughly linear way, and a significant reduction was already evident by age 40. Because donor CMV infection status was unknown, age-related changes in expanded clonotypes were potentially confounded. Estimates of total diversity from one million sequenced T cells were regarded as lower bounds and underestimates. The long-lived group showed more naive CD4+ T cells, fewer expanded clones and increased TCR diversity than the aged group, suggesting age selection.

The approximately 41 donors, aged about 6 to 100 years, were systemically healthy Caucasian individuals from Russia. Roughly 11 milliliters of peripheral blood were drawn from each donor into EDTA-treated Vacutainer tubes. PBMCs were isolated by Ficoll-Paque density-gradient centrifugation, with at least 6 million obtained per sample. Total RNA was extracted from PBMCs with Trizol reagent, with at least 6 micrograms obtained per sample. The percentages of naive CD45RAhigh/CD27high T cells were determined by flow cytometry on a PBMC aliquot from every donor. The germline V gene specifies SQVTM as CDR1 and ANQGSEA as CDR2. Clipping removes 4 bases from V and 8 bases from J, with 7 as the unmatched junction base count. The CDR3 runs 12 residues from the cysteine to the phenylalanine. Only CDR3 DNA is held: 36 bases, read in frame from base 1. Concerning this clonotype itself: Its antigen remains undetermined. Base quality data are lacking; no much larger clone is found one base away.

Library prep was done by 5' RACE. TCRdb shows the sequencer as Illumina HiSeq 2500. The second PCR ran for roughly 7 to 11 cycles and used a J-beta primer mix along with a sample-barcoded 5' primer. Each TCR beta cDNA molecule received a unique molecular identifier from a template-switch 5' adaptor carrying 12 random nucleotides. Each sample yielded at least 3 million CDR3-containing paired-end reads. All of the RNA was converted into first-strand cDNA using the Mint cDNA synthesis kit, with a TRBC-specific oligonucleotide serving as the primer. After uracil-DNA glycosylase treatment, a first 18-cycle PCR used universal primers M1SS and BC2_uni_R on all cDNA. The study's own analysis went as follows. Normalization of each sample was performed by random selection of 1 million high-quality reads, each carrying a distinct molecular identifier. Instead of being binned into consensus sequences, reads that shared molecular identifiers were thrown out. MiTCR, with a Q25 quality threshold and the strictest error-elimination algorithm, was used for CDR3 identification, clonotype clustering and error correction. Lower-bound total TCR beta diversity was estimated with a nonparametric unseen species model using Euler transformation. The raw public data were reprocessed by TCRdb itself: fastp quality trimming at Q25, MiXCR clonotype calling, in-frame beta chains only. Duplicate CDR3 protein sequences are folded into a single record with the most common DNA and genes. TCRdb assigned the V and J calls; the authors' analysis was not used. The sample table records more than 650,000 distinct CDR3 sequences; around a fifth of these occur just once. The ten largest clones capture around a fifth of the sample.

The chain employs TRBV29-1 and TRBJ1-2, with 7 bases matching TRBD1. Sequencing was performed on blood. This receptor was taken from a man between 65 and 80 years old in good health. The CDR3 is CSVGGQTGGYTF. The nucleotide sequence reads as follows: TGCAGCGTTGGGGGACAGACGGGAGGCTACACCTTC.